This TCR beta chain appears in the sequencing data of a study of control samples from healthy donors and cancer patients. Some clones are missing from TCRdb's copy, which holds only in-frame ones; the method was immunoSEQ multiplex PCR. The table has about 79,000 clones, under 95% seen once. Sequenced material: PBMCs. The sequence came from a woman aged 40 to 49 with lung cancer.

CDR3 bases: TGTGCCAGCAGCTTTCAAGACAGAAAACTTAGCACAGATACGCAGTATTTT. Residues: CASSFQDRKLSTDTQYF. This sequence joins TRBV5-5 and TRBJ2-3; the D gene is possibly TRBD1 (5 bases). Germline assignment: CDR1 SGHKS and CDR2 YYEKEE (reference sequence). CDR3 length: 17 amino acids. V lost 2 bases to trimming and J lost 0 bases, with 16 bases between them.